The clone carrying this T cell receptor beta chain showed up just once. What it binds is not known. Each case's diagnosis was confirmed by two pathologists on H&E. This sample was included in a study of immune evolution from preneoplasia to lung adenocarcinoma. General study findings and limits: Top clone frequencies peaked in normal lung, apparently declining through invasive adenocarcinoma.

Assay: immunoSEQ multiplex PCR; the TCRdb copy retains only in-frame clones and omits some. In the table there are 2,500 to 3,000 clones, over 75% of which are singletons. CDR3 length: 14 residues. Trimming cost V 3 bases and J 0 bases, with 10 bases left between them. Germline-derived CDR1 and CDR2 are SGDLS and YYNGEE. Source material: FFPE invasive lung adenocarcinoma tissue. The TCR comes from a person aged 60-79 years with invasive lung adenocarcinoma. V usage is TRBV9 and J usage is TRBJ2-7, with D unclear. The CDR3 sequence is CASSAGGISYEQYF. The CDR3 DNA reads TGTGCCAGCAGCGCTGGCGGTATCTCCTACGAGCAGTACTTC.